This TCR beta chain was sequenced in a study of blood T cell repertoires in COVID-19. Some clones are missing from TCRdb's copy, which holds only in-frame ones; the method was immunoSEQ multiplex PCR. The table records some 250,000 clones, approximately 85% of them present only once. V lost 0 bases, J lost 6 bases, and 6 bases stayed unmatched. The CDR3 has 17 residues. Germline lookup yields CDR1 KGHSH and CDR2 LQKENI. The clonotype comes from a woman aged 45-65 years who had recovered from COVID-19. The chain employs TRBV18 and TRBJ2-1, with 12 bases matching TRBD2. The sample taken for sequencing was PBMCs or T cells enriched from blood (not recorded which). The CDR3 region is CASSPPASGRGFNEQFF. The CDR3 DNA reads TGTGCCAGCTCACCACCGGCTAGCGGGAGGGGTTTCAATGAGCAGTTCTTC.